This entry is about one TCR beta chain. Its target is not known. The repertoire was sequenced with immunoSEQ multiplex PCR; TCRdb's copy has only in-frame clones and lacks some. The sample lists about 8,100 clones; around 50% were seen once. Losses at the gene ends were 1 base for V and 0 bases for J; bases not matched to a gene: 11. The CDR3 consists of 20 residues. The germline gives CDR1 KGHSH, CDR2 LQKENI. The source of the sample is a study of CXCR4 blockade with PD-1 therapy in pancreatic cancer. Whole-study results and caveats: Tumor clonality averaged about 0.14 versus 0.054 in healthy blood, not predicting survival.

This receptor was obtained from a human donor with pancreatic ductal adenocarcinoma. Sequenced input: tumor tissue. This rearrangement joins TRBV18 to TRBJ2-1, with TRBD2 identical over 11 bases. CDR3 amino acids: CASSPRSGLAAKSSYNEQFF. CDR3 bases: TGTGCCAGCTCACCACGATCGGGACTAGCGGCAAAAAGCTCCTACAATGAGCAGTTCTTC.